The 18 T cell receptor beta chains reported below all come from one sample, sequenced in a study of shared clonotypes between healthy human individuals. CD45RO negativity and positive selection for CCR7 defined naive CD8 cells, a population that excluded terminally differentiated effector memory CD45RA+ cells. Assay used: immunoSEQ multiplex PCR; TCRdb lists only in-frame clones, some missing. The sample includes 600,000 or so clones, approximately 95% seen only once; the top ten take about 0.11%. Sequencing input: naive CD8+ T cells sorted from blood. These TCRs come from a woman between 25 and 40 years old in good health.

This chain connects TRBV7-2 to TRBJ2-3; D uncertain. This CDR3 contains 15 residues. Germline values: CDR1 SGHTA, CDR2 FQGNSA. V was trimmed by 4 bases and J by 2 bases, leaving 13 bases between them. CDR3 sequence (DNA): TGTGCCAGCAGCTCCACCTTTGGGATCACAGATACGCAGTATTTT. It translates to CASSSTFGITDTQYF.

The V and J genes are TRBV7-9 and TRBJ2-1; D is ambiguous. CDR3 length: 14 amino acids. Germline V CDR1 and CDR2: SEHNR, FQNEAQ (reference sequence). The ends were cut back, 8 bases at V and 0 bases at J, with 11 bases in the middle. This chain's CDR3 is CASDVSVSYNEQFF. CDR3 coding DNA: TGTGCCAGCGATGTATCGGTCTCCTACAATGAGCAGTTCTTC.

About this clone: At one of its ends the junction is not consistent with the germline gene, which may arise from a read error. V usage is TRBV7-8 and J usage is TRBJ2-7; D not resolved. The CDR3 is 14 amino acids. CDR1 and CDR2 (germline): SGHVS, FQNEAQ. Written as DNA, the CDR3 is TGTGCCAGCAGCTCAAACACCGGAGCCTACGGGCAGTACTTC. Its translation is CASSSNTGAYGQYF.

The chain combines TRBV27 with TRBJ1-1; D not certain. Germline V gene sequence: CDR1 MNHEY, CDR2 SMNVEV (reference sequence). V lost 0 bases to trimming and J lost 3 bases, with 17 bases between them. The length of the CDR3 is 17 residues. CDR3 in amino acids: CASSLSAQEAGYTEAFF. CDR3 nucleotide sequence: TGTGCCAGCAGTTTATCGGCGCAGGAGGCGGGGTACACTGAAGCTTTCTTT.

The chain combines TRBV7-9 with TRBJ1-2; D not resolved. Germline CDR1 reads SEHNR; CDR2 reads FQNEAQ (reference sequence). CDR3 length: 12 amino acids. Trimming removed 1 base from V and 8 bases from J, with 8 bases in between. The CDR3 coding sequence is TGTGCCAGCAGCTTAGGACCTAGCGGCTACACCTTC. Encoded protein: CASSLGPSGYTF.

This chain joins TRBV30 and TRBJ1-1, with TRBD1 matching over 8 bases. J was trimmed by 5 bases and V by 6 bases; bases with no gene match: 8. CDR1 and CDR2 from the germline V gene are GTSNPN and SVGIG (reference sequence). There are 13 residues in the CDR3. The CDR3 protein is CACTHRGGTEAFF. The CDR3 region has the DNA TGTGCCTGCACTCACAGGGGGGGGACTGAAGCTTTCTTT.

The chain has TRBV20-1 and TRBJ1-1; 7 positions match TRBD1. Germline assignment: CDR1 DFQATT and CDR2 SNEGSKA (reference sequence). The CDR3 extends over 11 amino acids. The J segment lost 5 bases and the V segment lost 8 bases, leaving 5 bases of the junction unmatched. The CDR3 loop reads CSSRQGTEAFF. DNA of the CDR3: TGCAGTAGCCGACAGGGAACTGAAGCTTTCTTT.

Points on this clone: Other DNA sequences of this sample code for an identical CDR3. The chain employs TRBV5-4 and TRBJ2-5, with D uncertain. V was shortened by 2 bases and J by 2 bases, with 7 bases between the two germline ends. CDR1 SGHNT and CDR2 YYREEE come from the germline V gene (reference sequence). The CDR3 is made up of 13 amino acids. In DNA form, the CDR3 reads TGTGCCAGCAGCTTTGAAAGTCAAGAGACCCAGTACTTC. This codes for CASSFESQETQYF.

The rearrangement links TRBV4-1 to TRBJ2-5; TRBD2 agrees at 7 bases. The J call may be incorrect, as the DNA end agrees better with TRBJ2-7. This CDR3 region has 15 residues. Germline values: CDR1 MGHRA, CDR2 YSYEKL. For the CDR3, the DNA is TGCGCCAGCAGCCGAGGGACTAAGGCAAGCTACGAGCAGTACTTC. As protein: CASSRGTKASYEQYF.

The chain employs TRBV2 and TRBJ2-7; the D gene is possibly TRBD1 (6 bases). The CDR3 length is 16 residues. Germline values: CDR1 SNHLY, CDR2 FYNNEI. Trimming pared 4 bases from V and 0 bases from J, leaving 16 bases between. The CDR3 loop reads CASSVFGTSTSYEQYF. DNA for the CDR3: TGTGCCAGCAGTGTGTTTGGGACAAGTACCTCCTACGAGCAGTACTTC.

The chain's CDR3 is CASRDGLAAFSYNEQFF. The CDR3 nucleotides are TGTGCCAGCAGGGACGGACTAGCGGCCTTCTCCTACAATGAGCAGTTCTTC. V gene TRBV13 combines with J gene TRBJ2-1; TRBD2 aligns across 10 bases. V lost 6 bases and J lost 0; bases outside the gene matches: 8. The CDR3 covers 17 residues. CDR1 PRHDT and CDR2 FYEKMQ come from the germline V gene (reference sequence).

V gene TRBV2 combines with J gene TRBJ2-6; 16 positions match TRBD2. Germline V gene sequence: CDR1 SNHLY, CDR2 FYNNEI. This CDR3 region has 19 residues. Trimming at V came to 6 bases and at J to 2 bases, leaving 7 bases not matched to a gene. This CDR3 is CASSVPGLAGGPGANVLTF. CDR3 DNA sequence: TGTGCCAGCAGCGTCCCGGGACTAGCGGGAGGGCCTGGGGCCAACGTCCTGACTTTC.

This clone was detected only once. J is TRBJ1-2 and V is TRBV29-1; 7 bases match TRBD1. Trimming cost V 3 bases and J 5 bases; bases outside gene matches: 6. There are 13 residues in the CDR3. Germline V gives CDR1 SQVTM, CDR2 ANQGSEA. The CDR3 loop is CSVEGGTEYGYTF. In nucleotides, the CDR3 is TGCAGCGTTGAGGGGGGGACAGAGTATGGCTACACCTTC.

This clone was picked up a small number of times. V usage is TRBV30 and J usage is TRBJ1-2, with a possible D match to TRBD1 (6 bases). The CDR3 consists of 13 residues. Germline V CDR1 and CDR2: GTSNPN, SVGIG (reference sequence). Trimming took 0 bases from V and 6 from J, leaving 11 bases between them. The chain's CDR3 is CAWSVWSGDGYTF. CDR3 DNA sequence: TGTGCCTGGAGTGTATGGTCAGGGGATGGCTACACCTTC.

This chain joins TRBV5-5 and TRBJ2-7; no clear D. This CDR3 region has 14 residues. Per the germline V gene, CDR1 is SGHKS and CDR2 is YYEKEE (reference sequence). V was shortened by 0 bases and J by 0 bases, with 7 bases between the two germline ends. The CDR3, as DNA: TGTGCCAGCAGCTTGGCATCAAGCTCCTACGAGCAGTACTTC. Translating gives CASSLASSSYEQYF.

This chain joins TRBV9 and TRBJ2-7; D remains unclear. The germline CDR1 and CDR2 sequences are SGDLS and YYNGEE. Trimming removed 3 bases at V and 5 bases at J, with 12 bases between. The CDR3 is 13 amino acids. The CDR3 DNA is TGTGCCAGCAGCGGCCCGAACAAAGACGAGCAGTACTTC. Protein sequence: CASSGPNKDEQYF.

The chain couples TRBV27 to TRBJ2-5; TRBD2 is a possible D gene (6 bases). The germline V and J ends were trimmed by 6 bases and 1 base, with 9 bases remaining between them. The CDR3 contains 13 residues. Germline CDR1 and CDR2: MNHEY and SMNVEV (reference sequence). DNA for the CDR3: TGTGCCAGCAGCAGGGAGGCCCAAGAGACCCAGTACTTC. Its translation is CASSREAQETQYF.

The rearrangement joins TRBV4-1 to TRBJ2-6, with D uncertain. This CDR3 contains 16 residues. V dropped 1 base and J dropped 1 base, with 8 bases sitting between them. Germline loops: CDR1 MGHRA, CDR2 YSYEKL. CDR3 amino acids: CASSQGRPSGANVLTF. CDR3 nucleotide sequence: TGCGCCAGCAGCCAAGGAAGGCCTTCTGGGGCCAACGTCCTGACTTTC.